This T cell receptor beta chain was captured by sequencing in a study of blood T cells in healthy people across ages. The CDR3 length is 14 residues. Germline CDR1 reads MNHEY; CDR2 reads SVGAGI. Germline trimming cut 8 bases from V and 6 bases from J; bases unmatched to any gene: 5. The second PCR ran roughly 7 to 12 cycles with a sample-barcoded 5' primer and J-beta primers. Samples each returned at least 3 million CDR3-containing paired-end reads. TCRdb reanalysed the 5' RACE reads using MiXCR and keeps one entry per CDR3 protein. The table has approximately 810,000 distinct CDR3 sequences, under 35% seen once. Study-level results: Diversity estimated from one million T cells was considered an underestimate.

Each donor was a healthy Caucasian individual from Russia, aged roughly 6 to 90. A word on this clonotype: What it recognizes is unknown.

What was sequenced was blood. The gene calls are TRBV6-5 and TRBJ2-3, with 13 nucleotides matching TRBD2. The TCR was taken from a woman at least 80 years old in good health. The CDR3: CASGLAGASDTQYF. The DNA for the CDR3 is TGTGCCAGCGGACTAGCGGGAGCATCGGATACGCAGTATTTT.